This TCR beta chain was recovered during a study of beta chain features in type 1 diabetes. Via CD45RO/CCR7/CD25/CD127/CD95/CD27, cells of the CD4+ naive, central memory, regulatory and stem cell-like memory subsets were sorted. Germline loops: CDR1 SGHRS, CDR2 YFSETQ. The CDR3 totals 14 residues. Unmatched junction bases numbered 2, after V lost 5 bases and J lost 4 bases. Every bit of the isolated RNA underwent reverse transcription, so sequencing read expressed TCRB transcripts. The method was immunoSEQ multiplex PCR; TCRdb's version includes in-frame clones alone and lacks a portion of them. The sample has 280,000 or so clones, approximately 15% seen once; the top ten hold 0.015% to 0.017%. This clone was seen a few times. As yet, its antigen is unknown. Study-wide findings and caveats: Patients and controls would share equally any PCR tilt toward shorter templates. Shorter TCRB CDR3s, moderately but significantly so, marked every one of the four CD4+ subsets in Type 1 diabetes patients. Cells with high TCR expression could be over-represented when cDNA is sequenced.

The origin of this receptor is a man in his late teens or twenties with type 1 diabetes. The material sequenced was naive CD4+ T cells from blood. V gene TRBV5-1 combines with J gene TRBJ2-5; 13 bases fit TRBD2. The CDR3 sequence: CASSGTSGVETQYF. The CDR3 DNA follows: TGCGCCAGCAGTGGGACTAGCGGGGTAGAGACCCAGTACTTC.